One sample yielded the 27 T cell receptor beta chains listed below, sequenced in a study of T cells after yellow fever vaccination. TCRdb called the 5' RACE reads again in MiXCR, with one record for every CDR3 protein. Found here are 300,000 to 400,000 distinct CDR3 sequences, approximately 12% of them singletons; the top ten hold approximately 3.3%. The sample in question was CD4+ T cells sorted from PBMCs, obtained 15 days after the yellow fever booster vaccination. These receptors all come from a man aged 18 to 29 who received the YFV17D yellow fever vaccine.

This clonotype has only a few counts. V and J are TRBV11-2 and TRBJ2-3, with a possible D match to TRBD2 (6 bases). Germline V lookup: CDR1 SGHAT, CDR2 FQNNGV. V was clipped by 1 base and J by 4 bases, with 12 bases between them. This CDR3 comprises 15 residues. DNA of the CDR3: TGTGCCAGCAGCTTAGTATTAGCGGTGGCAGATACGCAGTATTTT. It codes for CASSLVLAVADTQYF.

In its sample, this clonotype was seen once. The chain recombines TRBV11-2 with TRBJ2-7; TRBD2 aligns across 7 bases. CDR1 is SGHAT and CDR2 is FQNNGV in the germline V gene. The CDR3 has 14 amino acids. V lost 1 base, J lost 2 bases, and 2 bases stayed unmatched. For the CDR3, the DNA is TGTGCCAGCAGCTTAGGGGCGGGGGCCTACGAGCAGTACGTC. Protein product: CASSLGAGAYEQYV.

This clonotype turned up a few times. This chain uses TRBV6-5 with TRBJ1-3; no firm D call. This CDR3 comprises 15 residues. V was trimmed by 2 bases and J by 0 bases, leaving 8 bases between them. The germline V gene has CDR1 MNHEY and CDR2 SVGAGI. The CDR3 sequence is CASSYGWSSGNTIYF. CDR3 bases: TGTGCCAGCAGTTACGGGTGGAGCTCTGGAAACACCATATATTTT.

This CDR3 is CSVSQRSSTEAFF. The CDR3 coding sequence is TGCAGCGTTTCCCAGCGATCGAGTACTGAAGCTTTCTTT. The genes are TRBV29-1 and TRBJ1-1; the D is unclear. Germline CDR1 is SQVTM and CDR2 is ANQGSEA. There are 13 residues in the CDR3. V lost 5 bases, J lost 5 bases, and 15 bases lay in between.

In this sample, this clonotype turned up a few times. This chain uses TRBV18 with TRBJ1-1, with D uncertain. Germline V lookup: CDR1 KGHSH, CDR2 LQKENI. The germline V and J ends were trimmed by 2 bases and 1 base, with 8 bases remaining between them. The CDR3 runs 14 residues. The CDR3 protein is CASSPSPENTEAFF. The DNA for the CDR3 is TGTGCCAGCTCACCATCCCCGGAGAACACTGAAGCTTTCTTT.

This clonotype appeared many times. The chain has TRBV28 and TRBJ2-7; D uncertain. The germline V gene encodes CDR1 MDHEN and CDR2 SYDVKM. V was clipped by 6 bases and J by 6 bases, with 15 bases between them. CDR3 length equals 13 residues. Here the CDR3 reads CASSPSPSGEQYV. The DNA of the CDR3 is TGTGCCAGCAGCCCCTCACCCTCTGGCGAGCAGTACGTC.

The rearrangement links TRBV10-1 to TRBJ2-1; D is uncertain. V lost 0 bases to trimming and J lost 6 bases, with 12 bases between them. The CDR3 sequence is 15 residues long. Germline-derived CDR1 and CDR2 are WNHNN and SYGVQD (reference sequence). In DNA form, the CDR3 reads TGCGCCAGCAGTGAGTCGTTAGGACGGATCAATGAGCAGTTCTTC. It yields the protein CASSESLGRINEQFF.

This clonotype has a handful of counts. The chain uses TRBV20-1 and TRBJ1-4; D possibly corresponds to TRBD1 (6 bases). With 1 base removed from V and 0 bases from J, the gap between germline ends came to 6 bases. The CDR3 loop spans 14 amino acids. The germline V gene has CDR1 DFQATT and CDR2 SNEGSKA (reference sequence). CDR3 region: CSARGTATNEKLFF. In DNA, the CDR3 is TGCAGTGCTAGAGGGACAGCAACTAATGAAAAACTGTTTTTT.

The sample holds one count of this clonotype. V is TRBV7-2 and J is TRBJ1-3; 8 positions match TRBD1. The CDR3 totals 12 residues. After removal of 5 bases from V and 9 bases from J, the junction contained 3 bases not matched to a gene. Germline CDR1 SGHTA, CDR2 FQGNSA. The CDR3 region has the DNA TGTGCCAGCAGCGGACAGGGTTTCACCATATATTTT. It is translated as CASSGQGFTIYF.

This chain joins TRBV6-1 and TRBJ2-1; 9 bases are shared with TRBD1. Trimming at V came to 1 base and at J to 8 bases, leaving 9 bases not matched to a gene. Germline V gene data show CDR1 as MNHNS and CDR2 as SASEGT. The CDR3 is 16 amino acids. In nucleotides, the CDR3 is TGTGCCAGCAGTGAAGTAGTCGGGACAGGGAGGGATGAGCAGTTCTTC. Amino acid sequence: CASSEVVGTGRDEQFF.

The table lists this clonotype with a few counts. J is TRBJ1-1 and V is TRBV5-4, with D possibly matching TRBD1 (5 bases). This CDR3 region has 14 residues. Trimming took 2 bases from V and 6 from J, leaving 14 bases between them. The germline V gene encodes CDR1 SGHNT and CDR2 YYREEE (reference sequence). The CDR3 reads CASSFAGGKAEAFF. The CDR3 DNA follows: TGTGCCAGCAGCTTTGCCGGGGGGAAGGCTGAAGCTTTCTTT.

This clonotype was picked up a small number of times. This chain connects TRBV3-1 to TRBJ2-5; weak D call: TRBD2 (6 bases). CDR1 LGHDT and CDR2 YNNKEL come from the germline V gene (reference sequence). Between the trimmed V and J ends, which lost 1 base and 4 bases, there was a span of 19 bases. CDR3 length: 17 residues. The CDR3 protein is CASSQASGREASETQYF. The CDR3, as DNA: TGTGCCAGCAGCCAAGCTTCGGGCAGGGAGGCTTCAGAGACCCAGTACTTC.

This clonotype appeared a few times. V usage is TRBV2 and J usage is TRBJ2-5; TRBD2 matches at 7 bases. The V segment lost 7 bases and the J segment 2 bases; nucleotides outside the gene matches: 4. The CDR3 has 13 amino acids. Germline V gene sequence: CDR1 SNHLY, CDR2 FYNNEI. The CDR3 is CASKNGGQETQYF. CDR3 DNA sequence: TGTGCCAGCAAAAACGGGGGGCAAGAGACCCAGTACTTC.

This clonotype was recorded a few times. The gene calls are TRBV9 and TRBJ2-2, with unresolved D. Germline V CDR1 and CDR2: SGDLS, YYNGEE. CDR3 length equals 14 residues. Trimming removed 0 bases at V and 6 bases at J, with 9 bases between. The CDR3 sequence is CASSVDLGPGELFF. Here the CDR3 DNA reads TGTGCCAGCAGCGTAGATTTAGGCCCCGGGGAGCTGTTTTTT.

This clonotype was observed many times. The chain joins TRBV28 to TRBJ1-6, with TRBD1 as a possible D gene (5 bases). The germline gives CDR1 MDHEN, CDR2 SYDVKM. CDR3 length: 14 residues. Trimming shortened V by 3 bases and J by 13 bases, and 16 bases separated the two germline ends. The CDR3 sequence is CASSFGGGKRPLHF. DNA of the CDR3: TGTGCCAGCAGTTTTGGGGGGGGGAAGAGGCCCCTCCACTTT.

The chain uses TRBV5-1 and TRBJ1-6; 10 bases match TRBD1. In germline, CDR1 is SGHRS, CDR2 YFSETQ. This CDR3 contains 18 residues. The trim removed 0 bases at V and 6 bases at J, leaving 9 bases unmatched. In DNA, the CDR3 is TGCGCCAGCAGCTTGGGGACAGGGGGAAGTGGGAGTAATTCACCCCTCCACTTT. Its protein product is CASSLGTGGSGSNSPLHF.

This clonotype was seen ten or more times. The rearrangement joins TRBV5-1 to TRBJ2-1; unclear D gene. The germline V gene encodes CDR1 SGHRS and CDR2 YFSETQ. The CDR3 length is 12 residues. Trimming took 4 bases from V and 8 from J, leaving 10 bases between them. This chain's CDR3 is CASSRGWYEQFF. The DNA of the CDR3 is TGCGCCAGCAGCCGTGGATGGTATGAGCAGTTCTTC.

Only a few counts were recorded for this clonotype. This chain connects TRBV11-2 to TRBJ1-4; D unresolved. The CDR3 contains 16 residues. The V end lost 0 bases, the J end lost 0 bases, and 8 bases lay between the germline ends. Per the germline V gene, CDR1 is SGHAT and CDR2 is FQNNGV. This chain's CDR3 is CASSLDLYATNEKLFF. In DNA, the CDR3 is TGTGCCAGCAGCTTAGATCTCTATGCAACTAATGAAAAACTGTTTTTT. The whole variable domain, remainder taken from reference TRBV11-2 and TRBJ1-4, is EAGVAQSPRYKIIEKRQSVAFWCNPISGHATLYWYQQILGQGPKLLIQFQNNGVVDDSQLPKDRFSAERLKGVDSTLKIQPAKLEDSAVYLCASSLDLYATNEKLFFGSGTQLSVL.

The chain has TRBV6-2 or TRBV6-3 and TRBJ2-3; tentatively, D is TRBD2 (5 bases). The V gene lost 6 bases and the J gene lost 3 bases, with 13 bases spanning the gap. CDR3 length: 14 residues. Germline V gives CDR1 MNHEY, CDR2 SVGEGT. The CDR3 nucleotides are TGTGCCAGCAGAACGGCGGGCCGAACAGATACGCAGTATTTT. Translated, it gives CASRTAGRTDTQYF.

This clonotype was seen a handful of times. The V gene is TRBV4-1, the J gene TRBJ2-5; D is perhaps TRBD2 (6 bases). CDR3 length: 12 residues. V lost 3 bases to trimming and J lost 7 bases, with 9 bases between them. CDR1 is MGHRA, CDR2 YSYEKL, per germline. DNA of the CDR3: TGCGCCAGCAGCCAGGCCGGGGGGACCCAGTACTTC. Translating gives CASSQAGGTQYF.

This clonotype was seen ten or more times. At one boundary the junction diverges from the germline segment, which might be a read error. The chain recombines TRBV7-2 with TRBJ2-1, with D possibly matching TRBD2 (6 bases). This CDR3 has 12 residues. CDR1 and CDR2 from the germline V gene are SGHTA and FQGNSA. The CDR3 loop reads CASSQKTSPAPF. The CDR3, as DNA: TGTGCCAGCAGCCAGAAAACTAGCCCAGCCCCCTTC.

Ten or more counts support this clonotype. The chain has TRBV4-1 and TRBJ2-5; 8 bases fit TRBD1. V lost 6 bases to trimming and J lost 1 base; unmatched junction nucleotides: 1. Per germline, CDR1 MGHRA and CDR2 YSYEKL. The CDR3 extends over 13 amino acids. DNA of the CDR3: TGCGCCAGCAGTCAGGGGGCCCAAGAGACCCAGTACTTC. The encoded protein is CASSQGAQETQYF.

This clonotype was seen a handful of times. V usage is TRBV14 and J usage is TRBJ2-3; TRBD2 might be the D (5 bases). The V gene lost 1 base and the J gene lost 4 bases, with 9 bases spanning the gap. Germline values: CDR1 SGHDN, CDR2 FVKESK. This CDR3 contains 14 residues. The CDR3: CASSQALASDTQYF. In DNA, the CDR3 is TGTGCCAGCAGCCAAGCGCTAGCCTCAGATACGCAGTATTTT.

This clonotype was seen a few times. V gene TRBV10-3 combines with J gene TRBJ1-2, with TRBD1 matching 10 bases. CDR1 and CDR2 from the germline V gene are ENHRY and SYGVKD. The V gene end was trimmed by 7 bases and the J gene end by 8 bases; junction bases not matched to a gene: 16. CDR3 length: 16 amino acids. The CDR3 sequence is CAITPLLIRDRGGYTF. CDR3 DNA: TGTGCCATCACCCCACTCCTCATCCGGGACAGGGGCGGCTACACCTTC.

V and J are TRBV3-1 and TRBJ1-1; no definite D call. V was clipped by 0 bases and J by 11 bases, with 10 bases between them. This CDR3 region has 12 residues. Germline CDR1 is LGHDT and CDR2 is YNNKEL (reference sequence). CDR3 in DNA: TGTGCCAGCAGCCAAGATGGTCTAATGGCTTTCTTT. This encodes CASSQDGLMAFF.

This clonotype showed up just a few times. The CDR3 sequence: CASSLGLGGRGQEDTQYF. DNA of the CDR3: TGTGCCAGCAGCTTAGGTCTGGGGGGGCGGGGACAGGAAGATACGCAGTATTTT. The chain combines TRBV11-2 with TRBJ2-3; tentative D call: TRBD1 (8 bases). The V end was cut by 1 base, the J end by 5 bases, with 22 bases between. CDR3 length: 18 residues. The germline CDR1 and CDR2 sequences are SGHAT and FQNNGV.

This clonotype was recorded many times. The chain recombines TRBV5-1 with TRBJ2-5; 12 bases are shared with TRBD1. Losses at the gene ends were 3 bases for V and 3 bases for J; bases not matched to a gene: 12. Germline lookup yields CDR1 SGHRS and CDR2 YFSETQ. The CDR3 has 18 amino acids. CDR3: CASSSGTGGFVLKETQYF. CDR3 sequence (DNA): TGCGCCAGCAGCTCCGGGACAGGGGGCTTCGTTTTGAAAGAGACCCAGTACTTC.